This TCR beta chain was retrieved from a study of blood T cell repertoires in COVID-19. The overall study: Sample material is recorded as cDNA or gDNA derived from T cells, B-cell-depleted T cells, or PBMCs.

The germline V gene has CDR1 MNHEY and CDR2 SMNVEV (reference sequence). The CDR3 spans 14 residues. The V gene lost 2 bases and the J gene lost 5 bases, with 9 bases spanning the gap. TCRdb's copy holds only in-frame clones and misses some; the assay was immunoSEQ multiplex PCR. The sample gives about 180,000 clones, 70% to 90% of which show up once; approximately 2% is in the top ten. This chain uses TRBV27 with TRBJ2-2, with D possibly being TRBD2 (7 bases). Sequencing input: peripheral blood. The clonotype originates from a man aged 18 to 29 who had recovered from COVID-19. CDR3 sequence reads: CASSLAGATGELFF. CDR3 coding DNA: TGTGCCAGCAGTTTAGCGGGGGCGACCGGGGAGCTGTTTTTT.